This TCR beta chain was captured in a study of PD-1 blockade in classical Hodgkin lymphoma. Regarding time point: cycle 4 day 1 (C4D1), after five to seven weeks of nivolumab. There was relapse after autologous stem cell transplantation in every patient, and there was variation in brentuximab vedotin exposure. This clone was recorded a few times. CDR1 is PRHDT and CDR2 is FYEKMQ in the germline V gene (reference sequence). The CDR3 is 13 amino acids. V lost 5 bases, J lost 1 base, and 8 bases lay in between. Data came from immunoSEQ multiplex PCR; TCRdb stores just in-frame clones and leaves some out. Here the sample spans 25,000 to 30,000 clones, around 77% being singletons.

This sample comprised peripheral blood mononuclear cells (PBMCs), obtained before the fourth cycle of nivolumab. V is TRBV13 and J is TRBJ1-1; D gene ambiguous. This sequence was found in a human donor with classical Hodgkin lymphoma. This chain's CDR3 is CASSTSQNTEAFF. Here the CDR3 DNA reads TGTGCCAGCAGCACATCACAGAACACTGAAGCTTTCTTT.